This T cell receptor (beta chain) was sequenced for a study of beta chain features in type 1 diabetes. Study findings and constraints: More deletions and fewer insertions at VDJ junctions were found in patients with type 1 diabetes. Cells carrying high TCR expression could end up over-represented when cDNA is sequenced.

The CDR3 totals 14 residues. Germline-derived CDR1 and CDR2 are GTSNPN and SVGIG (reference sequence). V was cut by 0 bases and J by 1 base, with 7 bases left in between. Remarks on this clone: The antigen is unknown.

Every isolated RNA sample was fully reverse transcribed, so sequencing captured expressed TCRB transcripts. TCRdb's table, derived via immunoSEQ multiplex PCR, lists solely in-frame clones and lacks some. This table holds about 470,000 clones, approximately 30% found once. This receptor was obtained from a man aged 18 to 29 in good health. The V call is TRBV30, the J call TRBJ2-1; D ambiguous. The sample comprised naive CD4+ T cells from blood. The CDR3 loop is CAWSVKQSYNEQFF. The DNA for the CDR3 is TGTGCCTGGAGTGTAAAGCAGTCCTACAATGAGCAGTTCTTC.